This T cell receptor (beta chain) derives from a study of memory CD4+ T cells and cytomegalovirus serostatus. The sort gate was single viable CD3+CD4+CD8-CD45RO+ cells for memory CD4+ T cells. Donors' CMV status reflects serum IgG against pp150, pp28, p38, p52. Total CD4+ T cells were enriched by CD4 positive selection. Authors' methods: After removing out-of-frame reads, millions of distinct TCRbeta sequences remained. The repertoire was sequenced with immunoSEQ multiplex PCR; TCRdb's copy has only in-frame clones and lacks some. V and J calls and clone size are those listed in that table; D and trimming were worked out from the DNA. The repertoire holds 40,000 to 55,000 clones, about 80% seen once, with about 1.3% in the top ten. V lost 2 bases and J 7 bases, leaving 8 bases between the germline ends. In germline, CDR1 is SGHTA, CDR2 FQGTGA. The CDR3 is 13 amino acids.

The source is an adult in good health and CMV-seropositive. The sequenced sample consisted of memory CD4+ T cells from blood. This chain uses TRBV7-3 with TRBJ2-2; no clear D gene. Here the CDR3 DNA reads TGTGCCAGCAGCTTAGGGCACAACGGGGAGCTGTTTTTT. This codes for CASSLGHNGELFF.